Below, 21 T cell receptor beta chains from the same sample are listed, as sequenced in a study of control samples from healthy donors and cancer patients (TCRdb year 2020). The library was generated by the immunoSEQ multiplex PCR assay. TCRdb re-hosts the immuneACCESS table, in-frame sequences only. Its copies lack some clones; in the studies checked, an unresolved V gene accounts for under half of them, and the cause for the rest is not known. The sample includes more than 100,000 clones, with around 93% observed a single time. The ten biggest clones cover approximately 8.6% of the sample. The sequencing input was blood. The receptor set was obtained from a young man in good health.

Concerning this clone itself: The junction and the germline gene differ at one end; a read error may be behind it. The sample carries other DNA sequences with the same CDR3. The chain combines TRBV4-1 with TRBJ2-1, with D perhaps matching TRBD1 (6 bases). The germline CDR1 and CDR2 sequences are MGHRA and YSYEKL. This CDR3 spans 16 amino acids. DNA of the CDR3: TGCGCCAGCAGTCAAGATGCACAGGGCTACTACAATGAGCAGTTCTTC. Protein product: CASSQDAQGYYNEQFF.

The V and J genes are TRBV20-1 and TRBJ1-5; 7 positions agree with TRBD1. The germline V gene has CDR1 DFQATT and CDR2 SNEGSKA (reference sequence). The CDR3 runs 16 residues. V lost 3 bases to trimming and J lost 6 bases; unmatched junction nucleotides: 14. The CDR3 DNA reads TGCAGTGCTAGTCCCGGGACAGCAACGTCGGTTCAGCCCCAGCATTTT. Translation gives CSASPGTATSVQPQHF.

The genes are TRBV6-5 and TRBJ1-4; D perhaps matches TRBD1 (5 bases). The CDR3 contains 14 residues. Germline V gene data show CDR1 as MNHEY and CDR2 as SVGAGI. Trimming left V 6 bases short and J 5 bases short, with 13 bases between. The CDR3 sequence is CASRFGQQNEKLFF. In DNA, the CDR3 is TGTGCCAGCAGGTTCGGACAACAGAATGAAAAACTGTTTTTT.

The CDR3 reads CAWSVSGGGTEAFF. Written as DNA, the CDR3 is TGTGCCTGGAGTGTGTCGGGGGGTGGGACTGAAGCTTTCTTT. The rearrangement uses TRBV30 and TRBJ1-1; D may be TRBD1 (5 bases). In germline, CDR1 is GTSNPN, CDR2 SVGIG (reference sequence). The V end was cut by 0 bases, the J end by 5 bases, with 13 bases between. This CDR3 has 14 residues.

The CDR3 protein is CASSLIEGRAEAFF. The CDR3 DNA follows: TGTGCCAGCAGCTTAATAGAGGGTCGGGCTGAAGCTTTCTTT. The chain has TRBV13 and TRBJ1-1; D not resolved. Germline CDR1 PRHDT, CDR2 FYEKMQ (reference sequence). The CDR3 spans 14 residues. V lost 2 bases and J lost 6, with 13 bases in between.

Regarding this clone: At the DNA level, this CDR3 is encoded by other sequences in the same sample as well. V is TRBV11-3 and J is TRBJ1-1; D is uncertain. The CDR3 length is 13 residues. V gave up 0 bases and J gave up 0 bases, with 2 bases separating them. CDR1 SGHNT and CDR2 YENEEA come from the germline V gene. The CDR3 region is CASSLELNTEAFF. CDR3 DNA sequence: TGTGCCAGCAGCTTAGAGCTGAACACTGAAGCTTTCTTT.

The chain uses TRBV5-1 and TRBJ1-6, with 7 bases identical to TRBD1. The J segment lost 10 bases and the V segment lost 4 bases, leaving 14 bases of the junction unmatched. The CDR3 has 16 residues. In germline, CDR1 is SGHRS, CDR2 YFSETQ. CDR3: CASSGPTSGQLSPLHF. As DNA, the CDR3 is TGCGCCAGCAGCGGCCCCACTTCGGGACAGCTATCACCCCTCCACTTT.

This chain uses TRBV11-2 with TRBJ2-7, with a weak D call TRBD1 (6 bases). Trimming removed 4 bases at V and 5 bases at J, with 18 bases between. Germline values: CDR1 SGHAT, CDR2 FQNNGV. The CDR3 is 15 amino acids. The CDR3 region is CASSSRTARPHEQYF. DNA for the CDR3: TGTGCCAGCAGCTCCCGGACAGCCCGGCCTCACGAGCAGTACTTC.

This CDR3 reads CASNRQDSTNEKLFF. For the CDR3, the DNA is TGTGCCAGCAACAGACAGGACTCAACTAATGAAAAACTGTTTTTT. The J gene is TRBJ1-4, the V gene TRBV2; tentatively, D is TRBD1 (6 bases). The CDR3 spans 15 residues. Trimming took 7 bases from V and 0 from J, leaving 12 bases between them. Germline V gene lookup returns CDR1 SNHLY and CDR2 FYNNEI.

The chain employs TRBV5-1 and TRBJ1-3, with a tentative D call TRBD1 (5 bases). The V gene lost 0 bases and the J gene lost 3 bases, with 7 bases spanning the gap. The CDR3 totals 14 residues. Germline CDR1 reads SGHRS; CDR2 reads YFSETQ. The CDR3 DNA is TGCGCCAGCAGCTTGGCAGGGAGTGGAAACACCATATATTTT. Protein product: CASSLAGSGNTIYF.

V usage is TRBV5-1 and J usage is TRBJ2-7; D is undetermined. CDR1 is SGHRS, CDR2 YFSETQ, per germline. The CDR3 consists of 14 residues. V lost 2 bases to trimming and J lost 6 bases, with 15 bases between them. In DNA form, the CDR3 reads TGCGCCAGCAGCTTCTGGTCTGGGCCTCGCGAGCAGTACTTC. Encoded protein: CASSFWSGPREQYF. Combining the CDR3 with reference TRBV5-1 and TRBJ2-7 gives the whole variable domain KAGVTQTPRYLIKTRGQQVTLSCSPISGHRSVSWYQQTPGQGLQFLFEYFSETQRNKGNFPGRFSGRQFSNSRSEMNVSTLELGDSALYLCASSFWSGPREQYFGPGTRLTVT.

This chain's CDR3 is CAISEVEGAGTEAFF. The CDR3 region has the DNA TGTGCCATCAGTGAGGTGGAGGGGGCGGGCACTGAAGCTTTCTTT. The rearrangement uses TRBV10-3 and TRBJ1-1, with TRBD1 matching over 7 bases. J gave up 4 bases and V 2 bases, and 7 bases lay outside the gene matches. The germline CDR1 and CDR2 sequences are ENHRY and SYGVKD. The CDR3 sequence is 15 residues long.

The V and J genes are TRBV19 and TRBJ1-1; 8 nucleotides line up with TRBD1. Germline CDR1 is LNHDA and CDR2 is SQIVND (reference sequence). With 4 bases clipped from V and 4 bases from J, the junction kept 11 bases outside the gene matches. This CDR3 is 16 amino acids long. The CDR3 region is CASSKAGGEVFTEAFF. The CDR3 DNA is TGTGCCAGTAGTAAAGCAGGGGGCGAGGTGTTCACTGAAGCTTTCTTT.

V and J are TRBV11-2 and TRBJ2-7; D is unresolved. The CDR3 runs 15 residues. The V gene lost 3 bases and the J gene lost 4 bases, with 16 bases spanning the gap. Germline V lookup: CDR1 SGHAT, CDR2 FQNNGV. The CDR3 spells CASSFPAGFSYEQYF. The CDR3 nucleotides read TGTGCCAGCAGCTTCCCTGCAGGCTTCTCTTACGAGCAGTACTTC.

The chain carries TRBV6-5 and TRBJ1-3; 7 bases agree with TRBD1. The germline V gene encodes CDR1 MNHEY and CDR2 SVGAGI. V lost 8 bases, J lost 0 bases, and 1 base stayed unmatched. This CDR3 region has 13 residues. CDR3 DNA sequence: TGTGCCAGCCACAGGGGCTCTGGAAACACCATATATTTT. It translates to CASHRGSGNTIYF.

V and J are TRBV10-3 and TRBJ2-5, with D unclear. The ends were cut back, 3 bases at V and 5 bases at J, with 13 bases in the middle. The CDR3 length is 14 residues. From germline, CDR1 is ENHRY and CDR2 SYGVKD. The CDR3 bases are TGTGCCATCAGTGATATTCACCAAGGGGAGACCCAGTACTTC. Its protein product is CAISDIHQGETQYF.

The chain recombines TRBV27 with TRBJ1-5; D is unclear. Germline lookup yields CDR1 MNHEY and CDR2 SMNVEV (reference sequence). The CDR3 is 16 amino acids. Trimming took off 2 bases at V and 2 bases at J, with 13 bases between the two ends. The CDR3 spells CASSLIGDSRNQPQHF. As DNA, the CDR3 is TGTGCCAGCAGTTTAATAGGTGATTCGCGCAATCAGCCCCAGCATTTT.

This clone was seen only once. The chain combines TRBV6-5 with TRBJ1-1; 10 positions match TRBD1. V dropped 6 bases and J dropped 4; count of bases not matched to a gene: 5. Germline assignment: CDR1 MNHEY and CDR2 SVGAGI. CDR3 length: 14 residues. CDR3 in amino acids: CASRPTGGGTEAFF. The CDR3 nucleotides read TGTGCCAGCAGACCGACAGGGGGCGGCACTGAAGCTTTCTTT.

This clone turned up a few times. The V gene is TRBV10-3, the J gene TRBJ1-5; D gene unclear. Germline CDR1 and CDR2: ENHRY and SYGVKD. V was clipped by 8 bases and J by 2 bases, with 13 bases between them. This CDR3 is 14 amino acids long. CDR3 nucleotides: TGTGCCATCTCGGGAGAGGGTGGCAATCAGCCCCAGCATTTT. Translating it yields CAISGEGGNQPQHF.

This chain uses TRBV4-1 with TRBJ2-5; D may be TRBD2 (7 bases). V lost 3 bases and J lost 5, with 16 bases in between. The CDR3 totals 15 residues. Per the germline V gene, CDR1 is MGHRA and CDR2 is YSYEKL. The CDR3 loop reads CASSQKGGVGETQYF. The CDR3 DNA sequence: TGCGCCAGCAGCCAGAAAGGGGGGGTCGGGGAGACCCAGTACTTC.

The chain couples TRBV5-1 to TRBJ1-4; possible D gene TRBD1, 6 bases. Trimming pared 3 bases from V and 0 bases from J, leaving 12 bases between. CDR1 and CDR2 from the germline V gene are SGHRS and YFSETQ. This CDR3 has 16 amino acids. CDR3 in amino acids: CASSSGAATTNEKLFF. CDR3 coding DNA: TGCGCCAGCAGCTCAGGGGCCGCAACAACTAATGAAAAACTGTTTTTT.